The TCR beta chain under discussion was sequenced for a study of T cell changes during pregnancy in multiple sclerosis. With V trimmed by 4 bases and J by 4 bases, 3 bases remained unmatched. The germline V gene has CDR1 SGHRS and CDR2 YFSETQ. This CDR3 has 14 residues. Sequencing used immunoSEQ multiplex PCR; TCRdb keeps in-frame clones, though not all of them. The table lists 80,000 to 100,000 clones, around 94% of them singletons. Sample: peripheral blood, taken in the first trimester of pregnancy. This TCR came from a female donor with multiple sclerosis, enrolled in a pregnancy study. The V call is TRBV5-1, the J call TRBJ2-3, with 10 positions matching TRBD2. The CDR3 DNA sequence: TGCGCCAGCAGCCCCGGGACTAGCGCAGATACGCAGTATTTT. Protein sequence: CASSPGTSADTQYF.